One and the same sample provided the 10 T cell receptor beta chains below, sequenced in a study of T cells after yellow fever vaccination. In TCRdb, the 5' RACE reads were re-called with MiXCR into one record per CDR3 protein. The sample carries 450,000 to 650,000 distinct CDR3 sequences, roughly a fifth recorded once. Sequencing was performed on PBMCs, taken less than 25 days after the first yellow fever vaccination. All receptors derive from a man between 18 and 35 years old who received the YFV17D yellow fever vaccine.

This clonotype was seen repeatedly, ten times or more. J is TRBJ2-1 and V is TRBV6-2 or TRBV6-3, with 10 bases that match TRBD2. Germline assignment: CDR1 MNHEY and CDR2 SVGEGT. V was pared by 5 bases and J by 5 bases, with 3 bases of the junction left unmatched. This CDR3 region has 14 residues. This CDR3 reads CASSRLAGDNEQFF. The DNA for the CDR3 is TGTGCCAGCAGTCGGCTAGCGGGGGACAATGAGCAGTTCTTC.

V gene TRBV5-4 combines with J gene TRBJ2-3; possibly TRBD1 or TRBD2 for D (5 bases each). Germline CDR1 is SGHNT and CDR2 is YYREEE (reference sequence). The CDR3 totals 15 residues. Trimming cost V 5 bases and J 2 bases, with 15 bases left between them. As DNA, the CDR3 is TGTGCCAGCAGGCCCACCGGGACGGTCACAGATACGCAGTATTTT. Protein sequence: CASRPTGTVTDTQYF.

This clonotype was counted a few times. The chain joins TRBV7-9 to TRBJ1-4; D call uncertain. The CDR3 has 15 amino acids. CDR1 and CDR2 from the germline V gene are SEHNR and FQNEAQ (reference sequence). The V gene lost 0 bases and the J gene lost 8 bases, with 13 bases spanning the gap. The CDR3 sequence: CASSLAGSFEEKLFF. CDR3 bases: TGTGCCAGCAGCTTAGCCGGTTCCTTTGAGGAAAAACTGTTTTTT.

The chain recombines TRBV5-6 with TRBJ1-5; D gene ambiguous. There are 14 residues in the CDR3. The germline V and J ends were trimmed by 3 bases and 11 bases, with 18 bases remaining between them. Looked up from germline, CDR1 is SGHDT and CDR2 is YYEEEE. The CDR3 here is CASSWGRHPRTQHF. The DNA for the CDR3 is TGTGCCAGCAGCTGGGGTCGGCACCCGCGAACCCAGCATTTT.

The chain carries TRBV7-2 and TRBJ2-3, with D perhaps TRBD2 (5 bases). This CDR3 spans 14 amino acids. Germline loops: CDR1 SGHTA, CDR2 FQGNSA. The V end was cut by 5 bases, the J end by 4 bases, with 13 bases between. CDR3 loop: CASSPGWRADTQYF. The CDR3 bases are TGTGCCAGCAGCCCCGGGTGGCGGGCAGATACGCAGTATTTT.

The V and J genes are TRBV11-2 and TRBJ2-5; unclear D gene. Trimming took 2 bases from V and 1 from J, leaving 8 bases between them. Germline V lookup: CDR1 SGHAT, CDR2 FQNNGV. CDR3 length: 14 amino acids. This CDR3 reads CASSLWVSQETQYF. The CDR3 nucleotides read TGTGCCAGCAGCTTATGGGTTTCCCAAGAGACCCAGTACTTC.

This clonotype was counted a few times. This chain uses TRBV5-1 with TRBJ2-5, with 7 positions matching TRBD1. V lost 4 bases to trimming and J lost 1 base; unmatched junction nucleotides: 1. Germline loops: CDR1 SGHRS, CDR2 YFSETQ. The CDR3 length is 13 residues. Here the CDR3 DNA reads TGCGCCAGCAGCACAGGGGTCCAAGAGACCCAGTACTTC. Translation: CASSTGVQETQYF.

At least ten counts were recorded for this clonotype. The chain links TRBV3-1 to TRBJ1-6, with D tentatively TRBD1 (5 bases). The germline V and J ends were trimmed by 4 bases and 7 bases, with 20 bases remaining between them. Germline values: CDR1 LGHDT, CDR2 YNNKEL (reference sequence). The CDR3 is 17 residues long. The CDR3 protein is CASSLSPPPGQNSPLHF. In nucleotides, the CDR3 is TGTGCCAGCAGCCTTAGCCCCCCCCCGGGGCAAAATTCACCCCTCCACTTT.

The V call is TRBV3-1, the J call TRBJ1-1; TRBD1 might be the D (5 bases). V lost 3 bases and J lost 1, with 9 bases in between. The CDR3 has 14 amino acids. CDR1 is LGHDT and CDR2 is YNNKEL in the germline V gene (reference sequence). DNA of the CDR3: TGTGCCAGCAGCCAGGGGGTGGAGAACACTGAAGCTTTCTTT. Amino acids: CASSQGVENTEAFF.

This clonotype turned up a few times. CDR3 protein: CASSPPPGYQETQYF. In DNA form, the CDR3 reads TGTGCCAGCTCCCCGCCTCCAGGGTACCAAGAGACCCAGTACTTC. The rearrangement joins TRBV18 to TRBJ2-5, with D perhaps matching TRBD1 (5 bases). Deletions cut 6 bases from V and 0 bases from J, with 14 bases between. This CDR3 has 15 residues. The germline V gene encodes CDR1 KGHSH and CDR2 LQKENI.